Listed here is a single TCR beta chain. Its cognate antigen is unknown. TCRdb keeps only in-frame clones here, not all; method: immunoSEQ multiplex PCR. The repertoire has 210,000 or so clones, less than 95% of them found once; the top ten carry around 1.7%. The sample originates from a study of T cell responses to AZD1222 COVID-19 vaccine. Findings and caveats of the study: Baseline testing showed seropositivity in only a handful of AZD1222 recipients.

Germline lookup yields CDR1 KGHSH and CDR2 LQKENI. Losses at the gene ends were 4 bases for V and 0 bases for J; bases not matched to a gene: 15. The length of the CDR3 is 19 residues. The sequence was collected from an adult who received the MenACWY meningococcal vaccine as a control. This sample comprised peripheral blood, obtained 28 days after the second dose of the MenACWY control vaccine. J is TRBJ2-3 and V is TRBV18; 8 bases agree with TRBD2. CDR3 bases: TGTGCCAGCTCACTCTCGCGGGGGGCAACCCAAATGAGCACAGATACGCAGTATTTT. This codes for CASSLSRGATQMSTDTQYF.